What follows are 9 T cell receptor beta chains derived from one specimen sequenced in a study of T cell changes during pregnancy in multiple sclerosis. The method was immunoSEQ multiplex PCR; TCRdb's version includes in-frame clones alone and lacks a portion of them. The data contain tens of thousands of clones, 80% to 95% of them seen just once; the ten biggest clones take up roughly 0.7%. The input for sequencing was CD4+ T cells from peripheral blood mononuclear cells, taken before pregnancy. The source is a female donor with multiple sclerosis, enrolled in a pregnancy study.

The V gene is TRBV19, the J gene TRBJ1-5; tentative D call: TRBD1 (6 bases). Germline lookup yields CDR1 LNHDA and CDR2 SQIVND (reference sequence). Trimming removed 10 bases from V and 0 bases from J, with 16 bases in between. This CDR3 contains 15 residues. Here the CDR3 reads CATRTGWNSNQPQHF. The CDR3 DNA sequence: TGTGCCACCCGTACAGGGTGGAATAGCAATCAGCCCCAGCATTTT.

This clone has only one observation. This sample also contains other DNA sequences that code for the same CDR3. This chain uses TRBV29-1 with TRBJ2-2; 9 nucleotides align to TRBD1. The length of the CDR3 is 14 residues. CDR1 is SQVTM, CDR2 ANQGSEA, per germline. Trimming at V came to 4 bases and at J to 4 bases, leaving 4 bases not matched to a gene. This chain's CDR3 is CSVGTGVPTGELFF. The CDR3 DNA is TGCAGCGTTGGGACAGGGGTTCCCACCGGGGAGCTGTTTTTT.

The chain joins TRBV4-3 to TRBJ1-2; tentatively, D is TRBD1 (6 bases). Trimming took off 3 bases at V and 1 base at J, with 9 bases between the two ends. Looked up from germline, CDR1 is LGHNA and CDR2 is YSLEER. The CDR3 runs to 14 residues. As DNA, the CDR3 is TGCGCCAGCAGCCATCCAGGGGTTAACTATGGCTACACCTTC. As protein: CASSHPGVNYGYTF.

Only a few counts were recorded for this clone. This CDR3 is CASSFPGTVAQPQHF. The CDR3, as DNA: TGTGCCAGCAGTTTTCCCGGGACAGTCGCTCAGCCCCAGCATTTT. The chain employs TRBV27 and TRBJ1-5; 7 bases line up with TRBD1. The trim removed 3 bases at V and 6 bases at J, leaving 8 bases unmatched. CDR1 is MNHEY, CDR2 SMNVEV, per germline (reference sequence). This CDR3 is built from 15 residues.

The V gene is TRBV4-1, the J gene TRBJ2-7; D gene uncertain. The CDR3 sequence is 14 residues long. Germline V gives CDR1 MGHRA, CDR2 YSYEKL. V was trimmed by 0 bases and J by 2 bases, leaving 8 bases between them. CDR3 in amino acids: CASSQDPPPYEQYF. CDR3 DNA sequence: TGCGCCAGCAGCCAAGACCCTCCCCCCTACGAGCAGTACTTC.

This chain uses TRBV4-2 with TRBJ2-7; D gene ambiguous. Germline CDR1 reads LGHNA; CDR2 reads YNFKEQ. The CDR3 runs 15 residues. V lost 1 base and J 5 bases, leaving 15 bases between the germline ends. CDR3 nucleotides: TGTGCCAGCAGCCAAGCGAGTAGACTCGCCAACGAGCAGTACTTC. Residues: CASSQASRLANEQYF.

The genes are TRBV7-2 and TRBJ2-5, with 8 bases aligning to TRBD2. V gave up 3 bases and J gave up 4 bases; unmatched junction bases: 13. Germline V lookup: CDR1 SGHTA, CDR2 FQGNSA. The CDR3 runs to 17 residues. CDR3 coding DNA: TGTGCCAGCAGCTTCGGCAGGTTCGGGGGGGCAACAGAGACCCAGTACTTC. It translates to CASSFGRFGGATETQYF.

The V call is TRBV6-5, the J call TRBJ2-7; 11 bases fit TRBD2. Trimming at V came to 7 bases and at J to 2 bases, leaving 7 bases not matched to a gene. CDR3 length: 15 residues. Germline CDR1 reads MNHEY; CDR2 reads SVGAGI. CDR3 amino acids: CASTTGTSGTYEQYF. CDR3 bases: TGTGCCAGCACCACGGGGACTAGCGGCACCTACGAGCAGTACTTC.

Comment on this clone: The sample carries other DNA sequences with the same CDR3. The CDR3 protein is CASSLGAGNTEAFF. The CDR3 DNA follows: TGCGCCAGCAGCTTGGGAGCAGGGAACACTGAAGCTTTCTTT. The V gene is TRBV5-1, the J gene TRBJ1-1; the D is unclear. Trimming cost V 0 bases and J 1 base, with 7 bases left between them. The CDR3 is 14 amino acids. Germline V gene lookup returns CDR1 SGHRS and CDR2 YFSETQ. The complete variable domain, with remaining parts taken from reference TRBV5-1 and TRBJ1-1, reads KAGVTQTPRYLIKTRGQQVTLSCSPISGHRSVSWYQQTPGQGLQFLFEYFSETQRNKGNFPGRFSGRQFSNSRSEMNVSTLELGDSALYLCASSLGAGNTEAFFGQGTRLTVV.